The 22 T cell receptor beta chains below come from one sample, sequenced in a study of pediatric ulcerative colitis. Sequencing used immunoSEQ multiplex PCR; TCRdb keeps in-frame clones, though not all of them. This repertoire shows about 60,000 clones, over 80% found once; its top ten account for 1.5%. Specimen: blood. Source of these receptors: a boy aged 5-17 years who was a control in a study of pediatric ulcerative colitis.

A single count supports this clone. The CDR3 sequence is CASNNRGRTGELFF. The CDR3 bases are TGTGCCAGCAATAACAGGGGGCGGACCGGGGAGCTGTTTTTT. The V gene is TRBV6-1, the J gene TRBJ2-2; 9 bases agree with TRBD1. The CDR3 spans 14 residues. The germline V gene has CDR1 MNHNS and CDR2 SASEGT. With V trimmed by 7 bases and J by 5 bases, 5 bases remained unmatched.

J is TRBJ1-4 and V is TRBV21-1. TRBV21-1 is a documented pseudogene. The CDR3 runs 16 residues. For the CDR3, the DNA is TGTGCCAGCAGCAAAGAATTCGAGACCAAAGGCGAAAAACTGTTTTTT. Its translation: CASSKEFETKGEKLFF.

The CDR3 loop reads CSVGLIEAEAFF. DNA of the CDR3: TGCAGCGTTGGTTTGATAGAGGCCGAAGCTTTCTTT. The rearrangement uses TRBV29-1 and TRBJ1-1; no reliable D call. Germline loops: CDR1 SQVTM, CDR2 ANQGSEA. This CDR3 spans 12 amino acids. Trimming left V 4 bases short and J 8 bases short, with 14 bases between.

V usage is TRBV4-3 and J usage is TRBJ1-5, with a weak D call TRBD1 (5 bases). V lost 0 bases to trimming and J lost 2 bases, with 8 bases between them. Germline lookup yields CDR1 LGHNA and CDR2 YSLEER. The CDR3 length is 15 residues. CDR3 protein: CASSQDREGNQPQHF. The CDR3 nucleotides read TGCGCCAGCAGCCAAGACAGGGAAGGCAATCAGCCCCAGCATTTT.

CDR3 residues: CASSGQGFTQYF. The CDR3 DNA sequence: TGTGCCAGTAGCGGACAGGGTTTCACCCAGTACTTC. The rearrangement joins TRBV19 to TRBJ2-5, with 8 bases that match TRBD1. Looked up from germline, CDR1 is LNHDA and CDR2 is SQIVND (reference sequence). CDR3 length: 12 amino acids. V was pared by 6 bases and J by 8 bases, with 5 bases of the junction left unmatched.

The chain is built from TRBV7-3 and TRBJ2-7; 10 bases are a match to TRBD2. The CDR3 runs 15 residues. V gave up 2 bases and J gave up 4 bases; unmatched junction bases: 5. The V gene's germline CDR1 is SGHTA and CDR2 FQGTGA. The DNA for the CDR3 is TGTGCCAGCAGCTTAGCTAGCGGGGGATCGTACGAGCAGTACTTC. This translates into CASSLASGGSYEQYF.

J is TRBJ2-7 and V is TRBV7-9; D perhaps matches TRBD2 (5 bases). Trimming left V 5 bases short and J 0 bases short, with 14 bases between. The CDR3 is 15 amino acids. CDR1 is SEHNR, CDR2 FQNEAQ, per germline (reference sequence). The CDR3 sequence: CASSTERTSSYEQYF. CDR3 in DNA: TGTGCCAGCAGCACCGAGCGAACTAGCTCCTACGAGCAGTACTTC.

V usage is TRBV10-3 and J usage is TRBJ2-7; no definite D call. Germline-derived CDR1 and CDR2 are ENHRY and SYGVKD. The CDR3 contains 13 residues. Trimming took 4 bases from V and 0 from J, leaving 7 bases between them. The CDR3 loop reads CAISVGHSYEQYF. CDR3 in DNA: TGTGCCATCAGTGTAGGGCACTCCTACGAGCAGTACTTC.

The chain employs TRBV4-1 and TRBJ2-5, with 10 nucleotides matching TRBD1. The germline gives CDR1 MGHRA, CDR2 YSYEKL. The V and J ends lost 1 base and 5 bases, in that order; junction bases with no gene match: 4. The CDR3 covers 15 residues. The CDR3 reads CASSQGQGAWETQYF. The CDR3 DNA reads TGCGCCAGCAGCCAAGGACAGGGGGCTTGGGAGACCCAGTACTTC.

The chain recombines TRBV6-6 with TRBJ2-7; D not resolved. The CDR3 runs 15 residues. V lost 4 bases, J lost 2 bases, and 15 bases lay in between. Per the germline V gene, CDR1 is MNHNY and CDR2 is SVGAGI (reference sequence). In DNA, the CDR3 is TGTGCCAGCAGTTCTAGGACGAACCGTCCCTACGAGCAGTACTTC. It is translated as CASSSRTNRPYEQYF.

The chain carries TRBV5-6 and TRBJ2-3; 9 bases agree with TRBD1. V trimming: 2 bases; J trimming: 8 bases; junction bases outside the gene matches: 6. CDR3 length: 14 amino acids. In germline, CDR1 is SGHDT, CDR2 YYEEEE. CDR3: CASSFNRGQGTQYF. CDR3 sequence (DNA): TGTGCCAGCAGCTTCAACAGGGGGCAGGGTACGCAGTATTTT.

This chain links TRBV28 with TRBJ2-1; the D call may be TRBD1 or TRBD2 (5 bases each). Between the trimmed V and J ends, which lost 3 bases and 5 bases, there was a span of 17 bases. Germline V lookup: CDR1 MDHEN, CDR2 SYDVKM. The CDR3 length is 16 residues. CDR3 sequence (DNA): TGTGCCAGCAGTTTCCCACCGGACTGGGACGACAATGAGCAGTTCTTC. This codes for CASSFPPDWDDNEQFF.

The chain is built from TRBV9 and TRBJ2-7; 14 bases align to TRBD2. The CDR3 extends over 15 amino acids. The V segment lost 3 bases and the J segment 3 bases; nucleotides outside the gene matches: 2. Germline values: CDR1 SGDLS, CDR2 YYNGEE. CDR3 nucleotides: TGTGCCAGCAGCGAGGGACTAGCGGGAGACTACGAGCAGTACTTC. Translation: CASSEGLAGDYEQYF.

The V and J genes are TRBV27 and TRBJ1-2; 7 nucleotides agree with TRBD1. The CDR3 length is 16 residues. Trimming at V came to 3 bases and at J to 3 bases, leaving 10 bases not matched to a gene. Germline V gene lookup returns CDR1 MNHEY and CDR2 SMNVEV (reference sequence). As DNA, the CDR3 is TGTGCCAGCAGTTTTTTTCCCCCGACAGGGCACTATGGCTACACCTTC. It codes for CASSFFPPTGHYGYTF.

The rearrangement uses TRBV6-1 and TRBJ1-2, with 7 positions matching TRBD1. V shed 3 bases and J 2 bases; nucleotides not matched to a gene: 0. This CDR3 has 13 residues. Germline CDR1 and CDR2: MNHNS and SASEGT. The chain's CDR3 is CASSETGNYGYTF. The DNA for the CDR3 is TGTGCCAGCAGTGAGACAGGGAACTATGGCTACACCTTC.

This sequence joins TRBV11-3 and TRBJ2-3; either TRBD1 or TRBD2 may supply D (5 bases each). The germline V and J ends were trimmed by 5 bases and 1 base, with 7 bases remaining between them. The CDR3 covers 13 residues. Germline V CDR1 and CDR2: SGHNT, YENEEA. CDR3 sequence reads: CASSLGGTDTQYF. The CDR3 nucleotides are TGTGCCAGCAGCCTGGGGGGCACAGATACGCAGTATTTT. Combining the CDR3 with reference TRBV11-3 and TRBJ2-3 gives the whole variable domain EAGVVQSPRYKIIEKKQPVAFWCNPISGHNTLYWYLQNLGQGPELLIRYENEEAVDDSQLPKDRFSAERLKGVDSTLKIQPAELGDSAVYLCASSLGGTDTQYFGPGTRLTVL.

The chain has TRBV15 and TRBJ2-7; D possibly matches TRBD1 or TRBD2 (5 bases each). This CDR3 region has 16 residues. V was trimmed by 0 bases and J by 2 bases, leaving 14 bases between them. Germline CDR1 LNHNV, CDR2 YYDKDF (reference sequence). CDR3 amino acids: CATSRDHTGQAYEQYF. As DNA, the CDR3 is TGTGCCACCAGCAGAGATCATACGGGGCAAGCCTACGAGCAGTACTTC.

The CDR3, as DNA: TGTGCCAGTAGTATATCAGGGGGCGAGCAGTACTTC. Encoded protein: CASSISGGEQYF. The rearrangement joins TRBV19 to TRBJ2-7; 7 nucleotides agree with TRBD1. CDR1 LNHDA and CDR2 SQIVND come from the germline V gene (reference sequence). The CDR3 is 12 amino acids. V shed 2 bases, J shed 6 bases, and the junction held 1 base outside the gene matches.

The chain links TRBV6-5 to TRBJ2-3; either TRBD1 or TRBD2 may supply D (5 bases each). There are 12 residues in the CDR3. Germline-derived CDR1 and CDR2 are MNHEY and SVGAGI. The V and J ends lost 4 bases and 10 bases respectively, with 12 bases between them. This CDR3 is CASSSGPGAQYF. CDR3 bases: TGTGCCAGCAGTTCGGGGCCCGGAGCGCAGTATTTT.

The gene calls are TRBV21-1 and TRBJ2-7; TRBD1 reflects the table's D call only, with no check against the DNA. TRBV21-1 is noted as a pseudogene. CDR3 length equals 14 residues. CDR3: CASVHRVSAYEQYF. The CDR3 DNA is TGTGCCAGCGTACACAGGGTTTCGGCCTACGAGCAGTACTTC.

The J gene is TRBJ2-2, the V gene TRBV4-3, with TRBD2 matching over 8 bases. V shed 3 bases and J 4 bases; nucleotides not matched to a gene: 4. The CDR3 contains 15 residues. Germline V CDR1 and CDR2: LGHNA, YSLEER. CDR3 DNA sequence: TGCGCCAGCAGCCAGCAGCGGGGGTTCACCGGGGAGCTGTTTTTT. Translation: CASSQQRGFTGELFF.

The chain joins TRBV11-2 to TRBJ1-4; no firm D call. CDR3 size: 16 residues. Germline V gene sequence: CDR1 SGHAT, CDR2 FQNNGV. With 3 bases removed from V and 0 bases from J, the gap between germline ends came to 11 bases. For the CDR3, the DNA is TGTGCCAGCAGCTTTCTACCAGTTGCAACTAATGAAAAACTGTTTTTT. It specifies CASSFLPVATNEKLFF.